This T cell receptor beta chain was captured in a study of identifying expanded T cells in peripheral blood. On this clone: Its target is not known.

TCRdb's table, derived via immunoSEQ multiplex PCR, lists solely in-frame clones and lacks some. The sample contains roughly 75,000 clones, almost 90% of which appear only once. The CDR3 totals 15 residues. The germline gives CDR1 SGHTS, CDR2 YDEGEE. The V gene end was trimmed by 4 bases and the J gene end by 7 bases; junction bases not matched to a gene: 9. No infections or other immune events were documented during collection. Regarding the study as a whole: About 1.3 clones differed between technical replicates, versus roughly 17 and 20 over time. Across healthy donors, higher total template counts meant significantly greater approximately 2-week count variance.

Material for sequencing was blood. V and J are TRBV5-8 and TRBJ2-2; 8 bases map to TRBD1. The origin of this receptor is a person aged 18 to 70 in good health. The CDR3 here is CASSLLQGVGGELFF. In nucleotides, the CDR3 is TGTGCCAGCAGCCTCTTACAGGGGGTCGGCGGGGAGCTGTTTTTT.